These 25 T cell receptor beta chains originate from one sample sequenced in a study of healthy donors' naive CD4 and CD8 T cells. Starting from around 500 ng of total RNA, TCR libraries were made with linear amplification. TCRdb fed the reads into MiXCR, producing one record per CDR3 protein. The repertoire includes 180,000 or so distinct CDR3 sequences, around 74% of them detected once, and about 2.1% sits in the top ten. Source material: naive CD4+ and CD8+ T cells sorted from blood, pooled from several donors. The receptors come from a pool of human donors in good health; the sample pools cells from several healthy donors.

This chain uses TRBV27 with TRBJ2-1; possible D gene TRBD1, 6 bases. The germline CDR1 and CDR2 sequences are MNHEY and SMNVEV (reference sequence). Trimming took off 5 bases at V and 7 bases at J, with 15 bases between the two ends. The CDR3 sequence is 14 residues long. The CDR3 protein is CASSQRQVLNEQFF. Written as DNA, the CDR3 is TGTGCCAGCAGTCAAAGACAGGTTTTGAATGAGCAGTTCTTC.

In this sample, this clonotype turned up a few times. V gene TRBV12-3 or TRBV12-4 combines with J gene TRBJ2-1, with D hard to call. The CDR3 is 11 amino acids. V shed 3 bases and J shed 13 bases, with 10 bases lying between them. The DNA of the CDR3 is TGTGCCAGCAGTTTTGGAGAAGCCCAGTTCTTC. Amino acids: CASSFGEAQFF.

The V gene is TRBV6-5, the J gene TRBJ1-4; 12 bases fit TRBD1. Germline CDR1 reads MNHEY; CDR2 reads SVGAGI. The CDR3 covers 16 residues. V dropped 5 bases and J dropped 2; count of bases not matched to a gene: 3. The CDR3 here is CASSGTGGPTNEKLFF. CDR3 sequence (DNA): TGTGCCAGCAGTGGGACAGGGGGCCCCACTAATGAAAAACTGTTTTTT.

V gene TRBV5-1 combines with J gene TRBJ1-1; no clear D gene. The CDR3 runs 14 residues. The V gene lost 1 base and the J gene lost 1 base, with 8 bases spanning the gap. CDR1 is SGHRS, CDR2 YFSETQ, per germline. CDR3 protein: CASSLLGKNTEAFF. The CDR3 coding sequence is TGCGCCAGCAGCTTGTTGGGCAAGAACACTGAAGCTTTCTTT.

This chain uses TRBV6-1 with TRBJ1-4; no firm D call. The CDR3 contains 14 residues. Germline CDR1 is MNHNS and CDR2 is SASEGT. V was trimmed by 1 base and J by 7 bases, leaving 10 bases between them. CDR3 sequence: CASSEVVGSEKLFF. CDR3 coding DNA: TGTGCCAGCAGTGAAGTGGTGGGGAGTGAAAAACTGTTTTTT.

The chain employs TRBV29-1 and TRBJ2-7; TRBD2 matches at 13 bases. Germline assignment: CDR1 SQVTM and CDR2 ANQGSEA. CDR3 size: 15 residues. V lost 6 bases to trimming and J lost 3 bases; unmatched junction nucleotides: 8. CDR3 DNA sequence: TGCAGCGTCCCCGGACTAGCGGGAGAGGGCTACGAGCAGTACTTC. Its translation: CSVPGLAGEGYEQYF.

The rearrangement uses TRBV4-3 and TRBJ2-1; D perhaps matches TRBD2 (6 bases). Trimming shortened V by 3 bases and J by 9 bases, and 18 bases separated the two germline ends. The germline gives CDR1 LGHNA, CDR2 YSLEER. The CDR3 extends over 15 amino acids. CDR3 nucleotide sequence: TGCGCCAGCAGCCAGGCCCCGAGTGCGGGGCTTGAGCAGTTCTTC. It yields the protein CASSQAPSAGLEQFF.

J is TRBJ2-5 and V is TRBV29-1; possible D gene TRBD2, 6 bases. CDR1 and CDR2 from the germline V gene are SQVTM and ANQGSEA. This CDR3 spans 15 amino acids. V lost 4 bases and J 2 bases, leaving 17 bases between the germline ends. The CDR3 DNA reads TGCAGCGTTGGTGGGAGGTGGACGGTTCAAGAGACCCAGTACTTC. The encoded protein is CSVGGRWTVQETQYF.

The genes are TRBV19 and TRBJ2-3; D gene uncertain. Deletions cut 3 bases from V and 2 bases from J, with 9 bases between. This CDR3 has 14 amino acids. Germline V CDR1 and CDR2: LNHDA, SQIVND (reference sequence). CDR3 DNA: TGTGCCAGTAGTATCCGGCAGCACACAGATACGCAGTATTTT. It translates to CASSIRQHTDTQYF.

This clonotype was picked up one time. The chain uses TRBV30 and TRBJ2-1, with 13 bases that match TRBD2. The germline gives CDR1 GTSNPN, CDR2 SVGIG (reference sequence). The J segment lost 1 base and the V segment lost 4 bases, leaving 4 bases of the junction unmatched. The CDR3 contains 16 residues. In DNA, the CDR3 is TGTGCCTGGACCGGGACTAGCGGGAAGTCCTACAATGAGCAGTTCTTC. This codes for CAWTGTSGKSYNEQFF.

The genes are TRBV19 and TRBJ1-2, with D tentatively TRBD1 (6 bases). This CDR3 is 14 amino acids long. The germline V gene has CDR1 LNHDA and CDR2 SQIVND (reference sequence). Trimming removed 4 bases at V and 8 bases at J, with 17 bases between. The CDR3 loop reads CASSSSRGQRGYTF. In DNA, the CDR3 is TGTGCCAGTAGTAGTTCCAGGGGTCAAAGGGGCTACACCTTC. The variable domain in full, with the rest retrieved from reference TRBV19 and TRBJ1-2, is DGGITQSPKYLFRKEGQNVTLSCEQNLNHDAMYWYRQDPGQGLRLIYYSQIVNDFQKGDIAEGYSVSREKKESFPLTVTSAQKNPTAFYLCASSSSRGQRGYTFGSGTRLTVV.

The chain couples TRBV29-1 to TRBJ2-2; D not resolved. The germline V and J ends were trimmed by 1 base and 4 bases, with 10 bases remaining between them. The germline gives CDR1 SQVTM, CDR2 ANQGSEA. This CDR3 is 14 amino acids long. CDR3 coding DNA: TGCAGCGTTGAAGGGCGAGAAAGCACCGGGGAGCTGTTTTTT. This translates into CSVEGRESTGELFF.

The chain carries TRBV6-1 and TRBJ1-5; D uncertain. Germline V gives CDR1 MNHNS, CDR2 SASEGT. The V gene lost 8 bases and the J gene lost 3 bases, with 11 bases spanning the gap. This CDR3 comprises 13 residues. In nucleotides, the CDR3 is TGTGCCAGCCTCCCGCCCTTCAATCAGCCCCAGCATTTT. Translating it yields CASLPPFNQPQHF.

The gene calls are TRBV19 and TRBJ2-7; 9 nucleotides line up with TRBD1. Per the germline V gene, CDR1 is LNHDA and CDR2 is SQIVND (reference sequence). V was pared by 5 bases and J by 4 bases, with 9 bases of the junction left unmatched. The CDR3 runs 15 residues. The CDR3 DNA sequence: TGTGCCAGTAGTCGACCGGGACAGGGAGTGTACGAGCAGTACTTC. Translating gives CASSRPGQGVYEQYF.

This clonotype has more than one count but fewer than ten. V and J are TRBV29-1 and TRBJ2-7, with D hard to call. This CDR3 has 12 residues. V was cut by 0 bases and J by 3 bases, with 6 bases left in between. Germline-derived CDR1 and CDR2 are SQVTM and ANQGSEA. CDR3 protein: CSVEDPDYEQYF. CDR3 coding DNA: TGCAGCGTTGAAGATCCCGACTACGAGCAGTACTTC.

The chain recombines TRBV6-1 with TRBJ1-1; a weak D match, TRBD1 (5 bases). Trimming shortened V by 1 base and J by 1 base, and 10 bases separated the two germline ends. The CDR3 spans 15 residues. The germline V gene encodes CDR1 MNHNS and CDR2 SASEGT. The CDR3: CASSEGGRKNTEAFF. CDR3 DNA sequence: TGTGCCAGCAGTGAAGGGGGACGGAAGAACACTGAAGCTTTCTTT.

The CDR3 here is CASSLGRAYNEQFF. CDR3 nucleotides: TGTGCCAGCAGCTTGGGGAGGGCCTACAATGAGCAGTTCTTC. The chain joins TRBV7-2 to TRBJ2-1; TRBD2 agrees at 7 bases. V shed 3 bases, J shed 2 bases, and the junction held 1 base outside the gene matches. The germline V gene has CDR1 SGHTA and CDR2 FQGNSA. CDR3 size: 14 residues.

This clonotype was counted between two and nine times. One end of the junction is discordant with germline, which a read error may explain. The chain uses TRBV30 and TRBJ1-2; D remains ambiguous. Germline-derived CDR1 and CDR2 are GTSNPN and SVGIG (reference sequence). The CDR3 covers 12 residues. The CDR3 loop reads CAWSVLSGITDF. CDR3 sequence (DNA): TGTGCCTGGAGTGTGCTGTCTGGGATAACCGACTTC.

This clonotype was counted between two and nine times. The CDR3 DNA reads TGTGCCAGTAGTTATGCTAGCGGATCCTACGAGCAGTACTTC. The encoded protein is CASSYASGSYEQYF. The genes are TRBV19 and TRBJ2-7; 7 positions match TRBD2. Unmatched junction bases numbered 5, after V lost 5 bases and J lost 1 base. Germline V gene lookup returns CDR1 LNHDA and CDR2 SQIVND (reference sequence). The CDR3 extends over 14 amino acids.

V usage is TRBV4-2 and J usage is TRBJ2-7, with 9 bases lining up with TRBD1. CDR1 is LGHNA and CDR2 is YNFKEQ in the germline V gene. This CDR3 is 20 amino acids long. J gave up 5 bases and V 0 bases, and 20 bases lay outside the gene matches. The CDR3 loop is CASSQDRAGRQTGGKDEQYF. CDR3 in DNA: TGTGCCAGCAGCCAAGATAGAGCCGGCCGGCAAACAGGGGGCAAGGACGAGCAGTACTTC.

The count of this clonotype is one. The chain uses TRBV28 and TRBJ1-5; TRBD1 matches at 10 bases. The CDR3 is made up of 18 amino acids. Germline CDR1 is MDHEN and CDR2 is SYDVKM. J was trimmed by 2 bases and V by 6 bases; bases with no gene match: 13. CDR3 nucleotides: TGTGCCAGCAGCCTCATCCCGGGACAGGGGATGGGCAATCAGCCCCAGCATTTT. It translates to CASSLIPGQGMGNQPQHF.

The J gene is TRBJ1-1, the V gene TRBV29-1; 12 nucleotides match TRBD1. V was clipped by 6 bases and J by 7 bases; unmatched bases: 12. Germline-derived CDR1 and CDR2 are SQVTM and ANQGSEA. The CDR3 sequence is 15 residues long. The CDR3 loop is CSVKGTGGKNDEAFF. CDR3 DNA sequence: TGCAGCGTCAAGGGGACAGGGGGCAAAAATGATGAAGCTTTCTTT.

V is TRBV5-6 and J is TRBJ2-1; the D call may be TRBD1 or TRBD2 (5 bases each). The last part of the DNA fits TRBJ2-7 better; the J call may be wrong. CDR3 length: 13 residues. The germline CDR1 and CDR2 sequences are SGHDT and YYEEEE. In nucleotides, the CDR3 is TGTGCCAGCAGTACCGGGACGGACTACGAGCAGTACTTC. Amino acid sequence: CASSTGTDYEQYF.

On this clonotype: At one of its ends the junction is not consistent with the germline gene, which may arise from a read error. This rearrangement joins TRBV5-6 to TRBJ2-3, with 7 bases aligning to TRBD2. The CDR3 contains 18 residues. In germline, CDR1 is SGHDT, CDR2 YYEEEE. CDR3 nucleotides: TGCGCCAGCAGCTTACCTCTCGGCCTAGCGGAAAGCACAGATACGCAGTATTTT. Amino acids: CASSLPLGLAESTDTQYF.

This chain joins TRBV15 and TRBJ2-7; a possible D gene is TRBD1 (5 bases). Trimming removed 0 bases from V and 7 bases from J, with 10 bases in between. The CDR3 length is 13 residues. Germline values: CDR1 LNHNV, CDR2 YYDKDF (reference sequence). In DNA, the CDR3 is TGTGCCACCAGCAGAGACAGGGTGGGGGAGCAGTACTTC. This gives the protein CATSRDRVGEQYF.